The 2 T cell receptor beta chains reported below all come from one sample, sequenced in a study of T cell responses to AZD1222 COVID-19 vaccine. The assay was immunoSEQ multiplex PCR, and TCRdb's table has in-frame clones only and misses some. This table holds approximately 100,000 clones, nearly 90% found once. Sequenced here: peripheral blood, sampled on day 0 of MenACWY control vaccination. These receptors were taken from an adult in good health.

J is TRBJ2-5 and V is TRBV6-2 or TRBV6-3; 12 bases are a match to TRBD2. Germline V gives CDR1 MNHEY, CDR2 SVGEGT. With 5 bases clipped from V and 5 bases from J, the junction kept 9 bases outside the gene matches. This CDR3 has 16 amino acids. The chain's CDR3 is CASSMTSGGGEETQYF. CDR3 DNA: TGTGCCAGCAGTATGACTAGCGGGGGCGGTGAGGAGACCCAGTACTTC.

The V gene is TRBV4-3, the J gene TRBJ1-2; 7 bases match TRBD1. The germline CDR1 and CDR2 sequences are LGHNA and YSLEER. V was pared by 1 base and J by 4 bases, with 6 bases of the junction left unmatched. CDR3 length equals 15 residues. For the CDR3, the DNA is TGCGCCAGCAGCCAAGGATTAGGGGGCGGCTATGGCTACACCTTC. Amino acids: CASSQGLGGGYGYTF.